The sequence of this T cell receptor beta chain was determined in a study of blood T cell repertoires in COVID-19. V gave up 5 bases and J gave up 2 bases; unmatched junction bases: 7. CDR3 size: 17 residues. Germline CDR1 is SGHTA and CDR2 is FQGNSA. The repertoire was sequenced with immunoSEQ multiplex PCR; TCRdb's copy has only in-frame clones and lacks some. The table has more than 90,000 clones, around 87% seen once. This clone was detected only a few times. The V call is TRBV7-2, the J call TRBJ2-6, with TRBD1 matching 9 bases. The sample was peripheral blood. The TCR was taken from a woman aged 25-40 years with acute or convalescent COVID-19. The CDR3 reads CASSKGTGMTGANVLTF. For the CDR3, the DNA is TGTGCCAGCAGCAAAGGGACAGGGATGACTGGGGCCAACGTCCTGACTTTC.